The TCR beta chain under discussion was sequenced for a study of blood T cell repertoires in COVID-19. Germline CDR1 reads MNHEY; CDR2 reads SMNVEV (reference sequence). This CDR3 spans 17 amino acids. Between the trimmed V and J ends, which lost 7 bases and 4 bases, there was a span of 23 bases. Clones were sequenced by immunoSEQ multiplex PCR, and TCRdb holds only the in-frame ones, with some missing. Altogether fewer than 400,000 clones are present, around 85% being singletons, with the ten largest covering less than 2.5%. This rearrangement joins TRBV27 to TRBJ2-4; possible D gene TRBD1, 5 bases. Material: PBMCs or T cells enriched from blood (not recorded which). The source is a young man who had recovered from COVID-19. The CDR3 bases are TGTGCCAGCAAAACTTCGGTTGGGGCGGCAGGGAAAAACATTCAGTACTTC. Translated, it gives CASKTSVGAAGKNIQYF.